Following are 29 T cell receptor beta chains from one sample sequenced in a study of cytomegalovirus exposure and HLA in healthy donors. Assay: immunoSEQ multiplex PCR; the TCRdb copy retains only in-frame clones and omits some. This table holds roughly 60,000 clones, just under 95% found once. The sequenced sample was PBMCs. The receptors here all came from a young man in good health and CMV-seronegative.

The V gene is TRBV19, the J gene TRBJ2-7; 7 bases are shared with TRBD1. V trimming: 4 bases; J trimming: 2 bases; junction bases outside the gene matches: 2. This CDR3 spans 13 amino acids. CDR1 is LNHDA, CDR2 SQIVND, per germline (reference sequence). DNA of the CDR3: TGTGCCAGTAGTAATACAGGGGCCTACGAGCAGTACTTC. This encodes CASSNTGAYEQYF.

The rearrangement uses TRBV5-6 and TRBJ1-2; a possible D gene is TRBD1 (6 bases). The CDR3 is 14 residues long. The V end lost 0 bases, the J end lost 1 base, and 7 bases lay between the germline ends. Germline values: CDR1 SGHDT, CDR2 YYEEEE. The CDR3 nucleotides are TGTGCCAGCAGCTTGGAACAGGGTAACTATGGCTACACCTTC. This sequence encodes CASSLEQGNYGYTF. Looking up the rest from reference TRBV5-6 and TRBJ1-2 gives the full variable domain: DAGVTQSPTHLIKTRGQQVTLRCSPKSGHDTVSWYQQALGQGPQFIFQYYEEEERQRGNFPDRFSGHQFPNYSSELNVNALLLGDSALYLCASSLEQGNYGYTFGSGTRLTVV.

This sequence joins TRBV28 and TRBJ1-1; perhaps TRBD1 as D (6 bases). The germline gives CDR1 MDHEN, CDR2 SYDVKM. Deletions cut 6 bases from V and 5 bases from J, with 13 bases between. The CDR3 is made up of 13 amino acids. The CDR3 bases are TGTGCCAGCAGCCCAGGGGATCGAACTGAAGCTTTCTTT. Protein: CASSPGDRTEAFF.

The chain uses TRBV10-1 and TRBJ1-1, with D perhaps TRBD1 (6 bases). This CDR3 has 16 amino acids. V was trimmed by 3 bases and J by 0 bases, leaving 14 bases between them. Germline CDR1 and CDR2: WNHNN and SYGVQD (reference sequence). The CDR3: CASSERDTVMNTEAFF. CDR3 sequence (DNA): TGCGCCAGCAGTGAAAGGGACACCGTTATGAACACTGAAGCTTTCTTT.

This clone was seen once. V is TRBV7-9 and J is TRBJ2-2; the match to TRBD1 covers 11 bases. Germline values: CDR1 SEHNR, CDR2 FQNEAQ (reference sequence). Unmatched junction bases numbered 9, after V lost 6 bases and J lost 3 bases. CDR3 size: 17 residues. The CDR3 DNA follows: TGTGCCAGCAGGCGGACAGGGGGCCCCGTTGACACCGGGGAGCTGTTTTTT. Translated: CASRRTGGPVDTGELFF.

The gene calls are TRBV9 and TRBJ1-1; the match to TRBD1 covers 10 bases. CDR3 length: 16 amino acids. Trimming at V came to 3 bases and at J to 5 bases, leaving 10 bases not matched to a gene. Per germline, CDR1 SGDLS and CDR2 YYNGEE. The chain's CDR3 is CASSDPSGQGRTEAFF. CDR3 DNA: TGTGCCAGCAGCGACCCGTCGGGACAGGGGCGGACTGAAGCTTTCTTT.

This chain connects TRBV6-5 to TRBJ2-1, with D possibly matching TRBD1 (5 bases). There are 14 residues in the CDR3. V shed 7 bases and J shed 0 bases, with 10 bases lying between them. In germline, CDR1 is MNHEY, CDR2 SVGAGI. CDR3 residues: CASNRGSSYNEQFF. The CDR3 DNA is TGTGCCAGCAATAGGGGCAGCTCCTACAATGAGCAGTTCTTC.

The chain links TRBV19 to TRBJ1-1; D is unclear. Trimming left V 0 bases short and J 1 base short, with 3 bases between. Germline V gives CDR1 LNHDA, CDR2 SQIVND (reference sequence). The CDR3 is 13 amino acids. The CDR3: CASSIDRNTEAFF. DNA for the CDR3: TGTGCCAGTAGTATAGACAGGAACACTGAAGCTTTCTTT.

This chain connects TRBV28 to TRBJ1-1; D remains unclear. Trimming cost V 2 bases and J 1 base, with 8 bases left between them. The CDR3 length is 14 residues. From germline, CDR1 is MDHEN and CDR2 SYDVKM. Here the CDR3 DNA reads TGTGCCAGCAGTTTAGGAGCCGGGAACACTGAAGCTTTCTTT. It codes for CASSLGAGNTEAFF.

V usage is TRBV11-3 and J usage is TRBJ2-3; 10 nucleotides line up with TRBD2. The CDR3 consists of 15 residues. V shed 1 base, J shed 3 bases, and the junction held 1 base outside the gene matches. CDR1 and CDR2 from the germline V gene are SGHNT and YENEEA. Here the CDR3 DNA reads TGTGCCAGCAGCTTAGCTAGCGGGAGAACAGATACGCAGTATTTT. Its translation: CASSLASGRTDTQYF.

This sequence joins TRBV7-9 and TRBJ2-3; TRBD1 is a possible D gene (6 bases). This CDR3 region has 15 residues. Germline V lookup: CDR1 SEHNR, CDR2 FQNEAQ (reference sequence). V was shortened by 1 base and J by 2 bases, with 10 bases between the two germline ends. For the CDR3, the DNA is TGTGCCAGCAGCTTAGGGACAGTGAACACAGATACGCAGTATTTT. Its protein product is CASSLGTVNTDTQYF.

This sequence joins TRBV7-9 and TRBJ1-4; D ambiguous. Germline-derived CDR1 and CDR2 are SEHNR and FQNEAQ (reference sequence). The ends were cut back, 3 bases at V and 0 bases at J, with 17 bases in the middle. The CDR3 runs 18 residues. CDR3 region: CASSLTRYHPTTNEKLFF. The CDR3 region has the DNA TGTGCCAGCAGCTTGACACGATACCACCCCACAACTAATGAAAAACTGTTTTTT.

As DNA, the CDR3 is TGTGCCAGCAGCGTATCTGCGGGAGGGTACTCCTACAATGAGCAGTTCTTC. This sequence encodes CASSVSAGGYSYNEQFF. The chain recombines TRBV9 with TRBJ2-1, with TRBD2 matching 9 bases. Germline CDR1 reads SGDLS; CDR2 reads YYNGEE. The V segment lost 1 base and the J segment 0 bases; nucleotides outside the gene matches: 5. The CDR3 loop spans 17 amino acids.

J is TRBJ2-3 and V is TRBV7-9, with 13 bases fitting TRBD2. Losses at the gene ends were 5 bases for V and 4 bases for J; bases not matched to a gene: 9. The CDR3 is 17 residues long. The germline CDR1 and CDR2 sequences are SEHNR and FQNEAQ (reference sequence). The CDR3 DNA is TGTGCCAGCAGCGAGGGACTAGCGGGGACCCCGGCAGATACGCAGTATTTT. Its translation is CASSEGLAGTPADTQYF.

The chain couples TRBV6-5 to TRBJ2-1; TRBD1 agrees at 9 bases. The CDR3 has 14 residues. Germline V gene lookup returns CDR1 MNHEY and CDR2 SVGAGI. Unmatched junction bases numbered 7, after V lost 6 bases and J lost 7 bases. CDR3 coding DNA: TGTGCCAGCAGGGGACAGGGAGTTTATAATGAGCAGTTCTTC. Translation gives CASRGQGVYNEQFF.

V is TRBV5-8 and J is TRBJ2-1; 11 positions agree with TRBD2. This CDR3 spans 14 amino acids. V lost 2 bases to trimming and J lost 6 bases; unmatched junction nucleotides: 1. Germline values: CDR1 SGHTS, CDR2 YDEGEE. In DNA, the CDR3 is TGTGCCAGCAGCTTTGGGACTAGCGGCAATGAGCAGTTCTTC. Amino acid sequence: CASSFGTSGNEQFF.

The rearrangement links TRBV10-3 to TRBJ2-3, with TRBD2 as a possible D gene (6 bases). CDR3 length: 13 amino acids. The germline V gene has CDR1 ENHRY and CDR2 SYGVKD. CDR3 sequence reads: CGVGSGNTDTQYF. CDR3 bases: TGTGGCGTGGGTAGCGGCAACACAGATACGCAGTATTTT.

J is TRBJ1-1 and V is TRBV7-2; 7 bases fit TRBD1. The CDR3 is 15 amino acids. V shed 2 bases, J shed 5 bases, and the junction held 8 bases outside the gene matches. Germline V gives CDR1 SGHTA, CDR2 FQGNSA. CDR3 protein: CASSLRGQVVTEAFF. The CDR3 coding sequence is TGTGCCAGCAGCTTACGAGGACAGGTCGTAACTGAAGCTTTCTTT.

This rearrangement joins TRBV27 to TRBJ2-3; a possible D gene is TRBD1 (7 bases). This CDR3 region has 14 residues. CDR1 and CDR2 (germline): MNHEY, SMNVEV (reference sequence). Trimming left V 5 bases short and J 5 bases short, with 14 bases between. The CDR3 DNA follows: TGTGCCAGCAGTCCAAGACAGGGACTAGATACGCAGTATTTT. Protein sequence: CASSPRQGLDTQYF.

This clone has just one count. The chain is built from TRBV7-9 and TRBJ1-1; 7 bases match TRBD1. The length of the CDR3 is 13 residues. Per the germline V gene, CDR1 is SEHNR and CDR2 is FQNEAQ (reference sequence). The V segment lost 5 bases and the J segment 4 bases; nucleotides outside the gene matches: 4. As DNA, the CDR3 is TGTGCCAGCAGCGCGGGACAGATCACTGAAGCTTTCTTT. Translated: CASSAGQITEAFF.

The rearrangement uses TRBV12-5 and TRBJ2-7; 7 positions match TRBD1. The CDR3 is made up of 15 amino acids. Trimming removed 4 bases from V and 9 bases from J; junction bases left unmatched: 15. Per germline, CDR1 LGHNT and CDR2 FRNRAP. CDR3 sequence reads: CASGSRDSPLEGQYF. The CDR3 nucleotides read TGTGCTAGTGGTTCCCGGGACAGCCCTTTAGAGGGGCAGTACTTC. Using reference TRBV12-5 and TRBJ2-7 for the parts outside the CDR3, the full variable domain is DARVTQTPRHKVTEMGQEVTMRCQPILGHNTVFWYRQTMMQGLELLAYFRNRAPLDDSGMPKDRFSAEMPDATLATLKIQPSEPRDSAVYFCASGSRDSPLEGQYFGPGTRLTVT.

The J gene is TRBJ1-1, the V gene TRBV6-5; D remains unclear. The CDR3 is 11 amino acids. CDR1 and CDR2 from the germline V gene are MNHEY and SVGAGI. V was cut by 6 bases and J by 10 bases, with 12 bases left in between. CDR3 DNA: TGTGCCAGCAGGGATGACATCATAGCTTTCTTT. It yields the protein CASRDDIIAFF.

CDR3 region: CASSVEGLNTGELFF. DNA of the CDR3: TGTGCCAGCAGCGTTGAGGGCCTTAACACCGGGGAGCTGTTTTTT. The chain uses TRBV9 and TRBJ2-2; tentatively, D is TRBD2 (5 bases). The CDR3 contains 15 residues. Germline CDR1 reads SGDLS; CDR2 reads YYNGEE. Trimming stripped 2 bases from V and 2 bases from J, with 10 bases between.

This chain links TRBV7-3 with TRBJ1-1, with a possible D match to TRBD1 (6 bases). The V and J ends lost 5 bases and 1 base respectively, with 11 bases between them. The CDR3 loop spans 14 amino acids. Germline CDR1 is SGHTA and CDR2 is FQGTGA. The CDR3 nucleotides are TGTGCCAGCAGCCCCGGGGGGCAGAACACTGAAGCTTTCTTT. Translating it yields CASSPGGQNTEAFF.

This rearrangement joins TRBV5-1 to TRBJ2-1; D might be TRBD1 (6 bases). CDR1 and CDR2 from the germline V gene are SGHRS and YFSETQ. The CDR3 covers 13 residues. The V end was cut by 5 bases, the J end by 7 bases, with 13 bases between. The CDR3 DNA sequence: TGCGCCAGCAGGGGGACACCCCGAAATGAGCAGTTCTTC. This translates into CASRGTPRNEQFF.

In DNA, the CDR3 is TGTGCCAGCAGCCCCCCCAGAGGCGGCTACACCTTC. It yields the protein CASSPPRGGYTF. The chain links TRBV6-6 to TRBJ1-2; D gene uncertain. V was pared by 6 bases and J by 8 bases, with 13 bases between. The CDR3 length is 12 residues. Looked up from germline, CDR1 is MNHNY and CDR2 is SVGAGI (reference sequence).

CDR3 protein: CATSRGLLDEKLFF. CDR3 DNA: TGTGCCACCAGCAGGGGCCTATTGGATGAAAAACTGTTTTTT. This chain connects TRBV15 to TRBJ1-4; D not certain. Germline values: CDR1 LNHNV, CDR2 YYDKDF (reference sequence). The V gene lost 3 bases and the J gene lost 6 bases, with 11 bases spanning the gap. The CDR3 is 14 residues long.

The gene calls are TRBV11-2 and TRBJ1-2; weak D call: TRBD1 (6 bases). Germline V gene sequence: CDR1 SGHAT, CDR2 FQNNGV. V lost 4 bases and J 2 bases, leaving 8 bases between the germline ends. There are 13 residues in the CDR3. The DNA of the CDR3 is TGTGCCAGCAGCTCTACAGGGAACTATGGCTACACCTTC. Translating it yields CASSSTGNYGYTF.

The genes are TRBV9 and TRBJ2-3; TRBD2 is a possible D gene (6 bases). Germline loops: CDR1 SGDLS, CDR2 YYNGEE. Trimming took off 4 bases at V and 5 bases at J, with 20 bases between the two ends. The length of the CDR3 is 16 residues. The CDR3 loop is CASSPTIAEMGDTQYF. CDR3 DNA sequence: TGTGCCAGCAGCCCTACTATAGCGGAGATGGGAGATACGCAGTATTTT.